This T cell receptor (beta chain) was identified in a study of shared clonotypes between healthy human individuals. The study, taken as a whole, reports: Unshared clonotypes carried lower generation probabilities than those common to all four donors.

Original data processing: ImmunoSEQ gave junction-only sequences without quality scores, so filtering differed. Here immunoSEQ multiplex PCR was the method, and the copy in TCRdb shows in-frame clones only, minus some. V, J and clone size are those of that table, while D and trimming were read from the DNA. The sample yields millions of clones, around 94% seen once. Germline V gene lookup returns CDR1 GTSNPN and CDR2 SVGIG (reference sequence). V lost 0 bases to trimming and J lost 4 bases, with 7 bases between them. The CDR3 spans 12 residues. Notes on this clone: The antigen is not known. Other DNA sequences from this sample encode an identical CDR3 as well.

Each of the donors was a healthy adult who was HIV-negative and had not had a recent acute infection or vaccination. A CD45RA+ naive subset and a CD45RA-negative memory subset were split from CD4+ cells. Sequencing input: naive CD4+ T cells sorted from blood. Subset described: CD45RA+ positively selected. This chain connects TRBV30 to TRBJ2-7; no clear D. The receptor comes from a man between 18 and 29 years old in good health. The chain's CDR3 is CAWSVTGYEQYF. DNA of the CDR3: TGTGCCTGGAGTGTTACTGGATACGAGCAGTACTTC.